The 28 T cell receptor beta chains in this list originate from one sample, sequenced in a study of preoperative IRX-2 immunotherapy in early breast cancer. This sample's treatment: preoperative locoregional IRX-2 cytokine immunotherapy. The protocol was immunoSEQ multiplex PCR, while the TCRdb copy is restricted to in-frame clones and leaves out a portion. This sample carries 35,000 to 50,000 clones, about 95% of them seen once, and the ten largest clones take 1.5% to 2%. Sequenced material: tumor tissue, taken after IRX-2 immunotherapy. All receptors derive from a human donor with breast cancer.

The CDR3: CASSERGATEAFF. As DNA, the CDR3 is TGTGCCAGCAGTGAGCGGGGTGCCACTGAAGCTTTCTTT. The chain is built from TRBV25-1 and TRBJ1-1; D unresolved. The CDR3 extends over 13 amino acids. CDR1 is MGHDK, CDR2 SYGVNS, per germline. V was trimmed by 3 bases and J by 4 bases, leaving 9 bases between them.

The V gene is TRBV6-1, the J gene TRBJ1-5, with D uncertain. Germline CDR1 is MNHNS and CDR2 is SASEGT. V was cut by 3 bases and J by 0 bases, with 12 bases left in between. The CDR3 is 16 amino acids. This chain's CDR3 is CASSELASYSNQPQHF. The CDR3 coding sequence is TGTGCCAGCAGTGAGCTGGCATCCTATAGCAATCAGCCCCAGCATTTT.

The V call is TRBV10-3, the J call TRBJ2-3; 7 bases line up with TRBD1. Germline values: CDR1 ENHRY, CDR2 SYGVKD. J lost 0 bases, V lost 4 bases, and 4 bases had no gene match. CDR3 size: 15 residues. Here the CDR3 DNA reads TGTGCCATCAGTGGCGGACAGGATAGCACAGATACGCAGTATTTT. Translation: CAISGGQDSTDTQYF.

In its sample, this clone was seen once. This chain links TRBV29-1 with TRBJ2-5; tentative D call: TRBD2 (6 bases). The end of the DNA aligns better with TRBJ2-7, so the J call may be wrong. The CDR3 runs to 13 residues. In germline, CDR1 is SQVTM, CDR2 ANQGSEA. CDR3 sequence: CSVAGPGNYEQYF. The DNA of the CDR3 is TGCAGCGTGGCGGGACCTGGTAATTACGAGCAGTACTTC.

This chain links TRBV18 with TRBJ2-3; 11 bases line up with TRBD2. Germline V CDR1 and CDR2: KGHSH, LQKENI. This CDR3 is built from 17 residues. Trimming at V came to 2 bases and at J to 2 bases, leaving 6 bases not matched to a gene. The CDR3 reads CASSPSVAGGVTDTQYF. In DNA form, the CDR3 reads TGTGCCAGCTCACCATCCGTAGCGGGGGGGGTCACAGATACGCAGTATTTT. The complete variable domain, with remaining parts taken from reference TRBV18 and TRBJ2-3, reads NAGVMQNPRHLVRRRGQEARLRCSPMKGHSHVYWYRQLPEEGLKFMVYLQKENIIDESGMPKERFSAEFPKEGPSILRIQQVVRGDSAAYFCASSPSVAGGVTDTQYFGPGTRLTVL.

The CDR3 loop is CASSFGVSDTEAFF. The CDR3 DNA reads TGTGCCAGCAGTTTTGGGGTCTCGGACACTGAAGCTTTCTTT. J is TRBJ1-1 and V is TRBV27; D call uncertain. Trimming shortened V by 3 bases and J by 3 bases, and 11 bases separated the two germline ends. This CDR3 region has 14 residues. CDR1 is MNHEY, CDR2 SMNVEV, per germline (reference sequence).

This clone was seen a single time. V is TRBV2 and J is TRBJ2-1; perhaps TRBD1 as D (6 bases). The CDR3 totals 17 residues. V gave up 8 bases and J gave up 5 bases, with 25 bases separating them. Germline V lookup: CDR1 SNHLY, CDR2 FYNNEI. The CDR3, as DNA: TGTGCCAGCGATGGCAGGGGCGCGTTTTCTTCCCACAATGAGCAGTTCTTC. It encodes CASDGRGAFSSHNEQFF.

The gene calls are TRBV20-1 and TRBJ2-7, with TRBD1 as a possible D gene (6 bases). The CDR3 consists of 10 residues. Trimming took off 6 bases at V and 6 bases at J, with 9 bases between the two ends. Germline CDR1 DFQATT, CDR2 SNEGSKA (reference sequence). The CDR3 nucleotides read TGCAGTGCCAGCAGGGGCGAGCAGTACTTC. It translates to CSASRGEQYF.

The chain carries TRBV18 and TRBJ2-2; D is unclear. Germline V gives CDR1 KGHSH, CDR2 LQKENI. This CDR3 has 12 amino acids. Trimming pared 3 bases from V and 11 bases from J, leaving 10 bases between. The CDR3 spells CASSPRRPELFF. The CDR3 nucleotides read TGTGCCAGCTCACCGCGTCGGCCCGAGCTGTTTTTT.

The chain is built from TRBV15 and TRBJ1-5, with D uncertain. CDR1 and CDR2 (germline): LNHNV, YYDKDF (reference sequence). Trimming removed 3 bases from V and 0 bases from J, with 9 bases in between. The CDR3 length is 15 residues. CDR3 protein: CATSSDLRSNQPQHF. The CDR3, as DNA: TGTGCCACCAGCAGCGACTTACGTAGCAATCAGCCCCAGCATTTT.

The rearrangement uses TRBV2 and TRBJ1-3; tentative D call: TRBD1 (5 bases). Looked up from germline, CDR1 is SNHLY and CDR2 is FYNNEI. Trimming removed 3 bases at V and 2 bases at J, with 11 bases between. The CDR3 totals 15 residues. CDR3 loop: CASSDGRAAGNTIYF. CDR3 DNA sequence: TGTGCCAGCAGTGATGGCAGGGCGGCTGGAAACACCATATATTTT.

The V gene is TRBV5-1, the J gene TRBJ1-5; no clear D gene. The CDR3 totals 15 residues. Germline V lookup: CDR1 SGHRS, CDR2 YFSETQ. Trimming took off 0 bases at V and 2 bases at J, with 9 bases between the two ends. This chain's CDR3 is CASSLGPWGNQPQHF. For the CDR3, the DNA is TGCGCCAGCAGCTTGGGGCCCTGGGGCAATCAGCCCCAGCATTTT.

The V and J genes are TRBV7-6 and TRBJ1-5; D ambiguous. The CDR3 runs 13 residues. V was clipped by 5 bases and J by 3 bases, with 8 bases between them. Germline lookup yields CDR1 SGHVS and CDR2 FNYEAQ. This chain's CDR3 is CASSGDNNQPQHF. CDR3 bases: TGTGCCAGCAGCGGAGACAACAATCAGCCCCAGCATTTT.

The chain is built from TRBV18 and TRBJ2-1; a weak D match, TRBD1 (6 bases). The V gene lost 2 bases and the J gene lost 9 bases, with 14 bases spanning the gap. In germline, CDR1 is KGHSH, CDR2 LQKENI. CDR3 size: 14 residues. The CDR3 region is CASSPVQGFSEQFF. The CDR3 DNA reads as TGTGCCAGCTCACCAGTACAGGGTTTTTCTGAGCAGTTCTTC.

This clone was detected once. This chain joins TRBV7-9 and TRBJ2-3; D may be TRBD1 or TRBD2 (5 bases each). The CDR3 totals 14 residues. The ends were cut back, 1 base at V and 2 bases at J, with 7 bases in the middle. The germline V gene has CDR1 SEHNR and CDR2 FQNEAQ (reference sequence). The CDR3 DNA sequence: TGTGCCAGCAGCTTAGGGGACGTCACAGATACGCAGTATTTT. This sequence encodes CASSLGDVTDTQYF.

J is TRBJ1-5 and V is TRBV7-8; D ambiguous. CDR3 length equals 17 residues. V gave up 5 bases and J gave up 1 base, with 18 bases separating them. Per germline, CDR1 SGHVS and CDR2 FQNEAQ. This CDR3 is CASSREMGETSNQPQHF. DNA for the CDR3: TGTGCCAGCAGCCGAGAAATGGGAGAGACGAGCAATCAGCCCCAGCATTTT. The full variable domain, in which reference TRBV7-8 and TRBJ1-5 provide the parts outside the CDR3, is GAGVSQSPRYKVAKRGQDVALRCDPISGHVSLFWYQQALGQGPEFLTYFQNEAQLDKSGLPSDRFFAERPEGSVSTLKIQRTQQEDSAVYLCASSREMGETSNQPQHFGDGTRLSIL.

To note about this clone: The sample carries other DNA sequences with the same CDR3. J is TRBJ2-3 and V is TRBV5-1, with D hard to call. V dropped 0 bases and J dropped 5 bases, with 4 bases sitting between them. The CDR3 consists of 12 residues. CDR1 is SGHRS and CDR2 is YFSETQ in the germline V gene. The CDR3 spells CASSLEGDTQYF. The CDR3 DNA is TGCGCCAGCAGCTTGGAGGGAGATACGCAGTATTTT.

The rearrangement joins TRBV6-1 to TRBJ1-2, with D unresolved. This CDR3 has 13 amino acids. Germline V CDR1 and CDR2: MNHNS, SASEGT. V shed 5 bases and J shed 5 bases, with 12 bases lying between them. The CDR3 is CASSRSVQYGYTF. CDR3 coding DNA: TGTGCCAGCAGTAGGTCCGTCCAGTATGGCTACACCTTC.

The chain joins TRBV9 to TRBJ1-6; 10 bases align to TRBD1. The CDR3 has 13 residues. Germline values: CDR1 SGDLS, CDR2 YYNGEE. V dropped 3 bases and J dropped 13; count of bases not matched to a gene: 4. In DNA, the CDR3 is TGTGCCAGCAGCGAGGACAGGGGGTTGCCCCTCCACTTT. Translating it yields CASSEDRGLPLHF. Together with reference TRBV9 and TRBJ1-6, the CDR3 gives the full variable domain: DSGVTQTPKHLITATGQRVTLRCSPRSGDLSVYWYQQSLDQGLQFLIQYYNGEERAKGNILERFSAQQFPDLHSELNLSSLELGDSALYFCASSEDRGLPLHFGNGTRLTVT.

The chain recombines TRBV28 with TRBJ2-3, with D possibly being TRBD1 (6 bases). There are 14 residues in the CDR3. V lost 2 bases to trimming and J lost 11 bases, with 17 bases between them. Per the germline V gene, CDR1 is MDHEN and CDR2 is SYDVKM. The chain's CDR3 is CASSLRVGSQGQYF. The CDR3 nucleotides read TGTGCCAGCAGTTTAAGAGTAGGTTCACAGGGGCAGTATTTT.

V is TRBV2 and J is TRBJ1-1, with 9 nucleotides matching TRBD1. After removal of 7 bases from V and 1 base from J, the junction contained 4 bases not matched to a gene. The CDR3 is 14 residues long. Germline lookup yields CDR1 SNHLY and CDR2 FYNNEI. The CDR3 region is CASKGQGRNTEAFF. In nucleotides, the CDR3 is TGTGCCAGCAAAGGACAGGGGCGGAACACTGAAGCTTTCTTT.

The chain links TRBV7-8 to TRBJ1-2; D is ambiguous. The CDR3 spans 14 residues. Germline V gene data show CDR1 as SGHVS and CDR2 as FQNEAQ. Trimming took 5 bases from V and 3 from J, leaving 13 bases between them. CDR3 bases: TGTGCCAGCAGCCCGTATAACGCCTACTATGGCTACACCTTC. This gives the protein CASSPYNAYYGYTF. Full variable domain (remainder filled in from reference TRBV7-8 and TRBJ1-2): GAGVSQSPRYKVAKRGQDVALRCDPISGHVSLFWYQQALGQGPEFLTYFQNEAQLDKSGLPSDRFFAERPEGSVSTLKIQRTQQEDSAVYLCASSPYNAYYGYTFGSGTRLTVV.

CDR3 sequence (DNA): TGTGCCCGTGAGGAGGGGGCTGAAGCTTTCTTT. Amino acids: CAREEGAEAFF. The rearrangement links TRBV30 to TRBJ1-1, with TRBD1 as a possible D gene (6 bases). CDR1 is GTSNPN, CDR2 SVGIG, per germline (reference sequence). The CDR3 loop spans 11 amino acids. Trimming removed 8 bases from V and 6 bases from J, with 13 bases in between.

The gene calls are TRBV9 and TRBJ1-1; 7 nucleotides line up with TRBD1. The J segment lost 5 bases and the V segment lost 3 bases, leaving 7 bases of the junction unmatched. Germline loops: CDR1 SGDLS, CDR2 YYNGEE. CDR3 length equals 14 residues. CDR3 nucleotide sequence: TGTGCCAGCAGCGCGGAAAACAGGGGAACTGAAGCTTTCTTT. Residues: CASSAENRGTEAFF.

The chain's CDR3 is CASSFGTGANQPQHF. Here the CDR3 DNA reads TGTGCCAGCAGCTTTGGGACAGGGGCAAATCAGCCCCAGCATTTT. The chain links TRBV7-9 to TRBJ1-5, with 10 bases lining up with TRBD1. V was clipped by 3 bases and J by 4 bases; unmatched bases: 3. The CDR3 totals 15 residues. Germline CDR1 is SEHNR and CDR2 is FQNEAQ (reference sequence).

The V and J genes are TRBV6-6 and TRBJ2-7; no clear D gene. Germline values: CDR1 MNHNY, CDR2 SVGAGI (reference sequence). The V and J ends lost 5 bases and 4 bases respectively, with 12 bases between them. This CDR3 spans 13 amino acids. This chain's CDR3 is CASSATKPYEQYF. The CDR3 DNA sequence: TGTGCCAGCAGTGCGACGAAGCCGTACGAGCAGTACTTC.

The gene calls are TRBV30 and TRBJ2-7, with 8 bases identical to TRBD1. Germline CDR1 and CDR2: GTSNPN and SVGIG (reference sequence). The CDR3 totals 13 residues. Trimming at V came to 1 base and at J to 9 bases, leaving 8 bases not matched to a gene. This chain's CDR3 is CAWSGLPRGRQYF. CDR3 coding DNA: TGTGCCTGGAGTGGGCTCCCCAGGGGGCGGCAGTACTTC.

V is TRBV6-1 and J is TRBJ2-1, with D perhaps TRBD2 (5 bases). Trimming left V 7 bases short and J 10 bases short, with 17 bases between. CDR1 is MNHNS, CDR2 SASEGT, per germline. This CDR3 has 13 residues. CDR3 bases: TGTGCCAGCACCGTGAGGGCCCCCCGGGAGCAGTTCTTC. Translation: CASTVRAPREQFF.